The T cell receptor beta chain described here comes from a study of T cells after somatic rescue of genetic block (TCRdb year 2020). About the study as a whole: What the study looked at was long-term robustness, specifically in a T-cell system that came about through somatic rescue of a genetic block in T-cell development.

About this clone itself: It lacks a known antigen. Qualities for individual bases were not recorded, and no much larger clone is one base off.

Library prep was done by the immunoSEQ multiplex PCR assay. In its TCRdb copy, this immuneACCESS table keeps in-frame sequences only and misses some clones. Where compared with another copy, unresolved V genes explain less than half of these, and the others have no known cause. This sample comprises under 150,000 clones, around nine tenths of them detected only once. The ten largest clones capture 1.4% of the sample. The sequenced sample was peripheral blood mononuclear cells (PBMCs). The sequence was obtained from a woman aged 18-29 years.

CDR3 loop: CASSLTGLRSYNEQFF. Here is the DNA: TGTGCCAGCAGTTTAACAGGGCTTCGGTCCTACAATGAGCAGTTCTTC. The V and J segments used are TRBV27 and TRBJ2-1, with TRBD1 perhaps the D gene, on 6 matching bases. The germline V gene (reference sequence) supplies CDR1 MNHEY and CDR2 SMNVEV. Its CDR3 holds 16 amino acids, cysteine through phenylalanine. Left in the record is the CDR3 DNA by itself, 48 bases read in frame from the first base. At the junction V is shortened by 2 bases and J by 1 base, with 12 bases in between.